This is a list of T cell receptor beta chains from one sample in a study of STAT3 mutations in large granular lymphocyte leukemia. Assay: immunoSEQ multiplex PCR; the TCRdb copy retains only in-frame clones and omits some. The table has 25,000 to 40,000 clones, roughly 86% seen once. Sequencing used peripheral blood mononuclear cells. All receptors derive from a man aged 55 to 69 with T-cell large granular lymphocyte leukemia. Some clones in this sample may be carry-over from other donors' samples. CDR3s include the opening cysteine and the closing phenylalanine or tryptophan. Fields, in order: CDR3 protein, J gene, V gene, D gene, clone size. D genes are given only for firm matches. The size of a clone is reported for some rows only, either as once, few or many, or as a class for expanded clones.

CAWTKGLISYNEQFF,TRBJ2-1,TRBV30,-,few
CAWSVRWGEEYNEQFF,TRBJ2-1,TRBV30,-,-
CASTSGSSGGSYEQYF,TRBJ2-7,TRBV5-4,TRBD2,-
CASSHGLANTGELFF,TRBJ2-2,TRBV4-3,TRBD2,-
CAWGRRGSTDTQYF,TRBJ2-3,TRBV30,-,few
CASSLSGTTGDTQYF,TRBJ2-3,TRBV27,-,-
CASSLRSDTQYF,TRBJ2-3,TRBV7-9,-,few
CASSLRPPTGELFF,TRBJ2-2,TRBV5-1,-,-
CASSFGRDYEQYF,TRBJ2-7,TRBV18,-,few
CASSPPGSEQFF,TRBJ2-1,TRBV6-5,-,-
CASSPVGRGGTEAFF,TRBJ1-1,TRBV5-6,-,-
CASSLDTPRIPQYF,TRBJ2-3,TRBV5-1,-,-
CASSPGLVDEQFF,TRBJ2-1,TRBV4-2,TRBD2,-
CASSIQTDRGLFF,TRBJ2-2,TRBV19,-,-
CASSFEGTVYGYTF,TRBJ1-2,TRBV5-1,TRBD1,-
CASSLVPSYNEQFF,TRBJ2-1,TRBV7-2,-,-
CASSFDRVLTEAFF,TRBJ1-1,TRBV19,TRBD1,-
CASSLRNSYEQYF,TRBJ2-7,TRBV5-6,-,-
CASSEDGRSTIYF,TRBJ1-3,TRBV7-9,-,-
CASSPLRELFF,TRBJ2-2,TRBV18,-,-
CSVASGGQETQYF,TRBJ2-5,TRBV29-1,TRBD2,-
CASSFWDRVVSYEQYF,TRBJ2-7,TRBV5-4,TRBD1,-
CASLPGGGQGDTEAFF,TRBJ1-1,TRBV6-6,-,-
CASSLTLSGANVLTF,TRBJ2-6,TRBV7-9,-,-
CATLGGQGGSYEQYF,TRBJ2-7,TRBV6-4,TRBD1,-
CASSLNRGNYGYTF,TRBJ1-2,TRBV7-2,TRBD1,-
CASPPFLSRGVVYEQYF,TRBJ2-7,TRBV21-1,-,once
CASSYNKLSSYNEQFF,TRBJ2-1,TRBV6-5,-,few
CASSESPPGQGVAFF,TRBJ1-1,TRBV25-1,TRBD1,-
CASSLETADYGYTF,TRBJ1-2,TRBV7-9,-,-
CASSPLSPGGDEQYF,TRBJ2-7,TRBV18,TRBD2,few
CASTRSGSDYGYTF,TRBJ1-2,TRBV7-9,-,-
CASSPLGTGGDQPQHF,TRBJ1-5,TRBV18,TRBD1,once
CASSWQVLPETQYF,TRBJ2-5,TRBV2,-,-
CASSQDLGGMGGLYEQYF,TRBJ2-7,TRBV4-1,-,-
CASTPSGSYEQYF,TRBJ2-7,TRBV5-1,TRBD2,-
CASSVAGTGELFF,TRBJ2-2,TRBV9,-,-
CASSLAVPDTQYF,TRBJ2-3,TRBV5-1,-,-
CASSQDLVGLADTGELFF,TRBJ2-2,TRBV4-3,TRBD2,once
CASSHRQGVRNSPLHF,TRBJ1-6,TRBV18,TRBD1,-
CASSEAGSNQPQHF,TRBJ1-5,TRBV6-1,-,once
CASSARLAGGNEQFF,TRBJ2-1,TRBV9,TRBD2,-
CASSSGQGPYEQYF,TRBJ2-7,TRBV5-5,TRBD1,-
CASSLNPRSYEQYF,TRBJ2-7,TRBV4-2,-,-
CASSLLPGGYEQYF,TRBJ2-7,TRBV7-2,TRBD2,-
CASSPIGHNEQFF,TRBJ2-1,TRBV5-4,-,few
CASTRGSQETQYF,TRBJ2-5,TRBV28,-,once
CASSWFRGSARASSYEQYF,TRBJ2-7,TRBV5-6,-,-
CASSIGPVYEQYF,TRBJ2-7,TRBV6-5,-,-
CASSLTGGPYEQYF,TRBJ2-7,TRBV5-4,TRBD2,-
CASTPLTSNQPQHF,TRBJ1-5,TRBV19,-,few
CASSSVAGGYTF,TRBJ1-2,TRBV7-2,-,-
CASSPPSGDHLYNEQFF,TRBJ2-1,TRBV18,-,-
CASSQSLSTDTQYF,TRBJ2-3,TRBV4-1,-,-
CASSAQGYGYTF,TRBJ1-2,TRBV11-2,-,-